The clone carrying this TCR beta chain has more than one count but fewer than ten. TCRdb ran MiXCR on the RT-PCR reads and lists one entry per CDR3 protein. Counted here are about 680,000 distinct CDR3 sequences, approximately 15% occurring once; the ten biggest clones make up roughly 3.9%. The germline V gene encodes CDR1 GTSNPN and CDR2 SVGIG (reference sequence). This CDR3 comprises 13 residues. The ends were cut back, 2 bases at V and 9 bases at J, with 14 bases in the middle. The chain combines TRBV30 with TRBJ2-1; weak D call: TRBD2 (7 bases). The sequencing input was memory CD4+ T cells from blood. The sequence came from a female donor in good health, serving as a healthy control. The CDR3, as DNA: TGTGCCTGGAGTAGGAGGGGGGGGAGTGAGCAGTTCTTC. It translates to CAWSRRGGSEQFF.